This T cell receptor beta chain was observed in a study of healthy donors' naive CD4 and CD8 T cells (dated by TCRdb to about 2015). For the study in its entirety: Donor selection covered three age groups (20-25, 40-50 and 60-70 years) with six people in each, and the resulting cohort had a mean age of almost 45 and was half female. The TCR alpha libraries followed the same workflow as the beta chain, except for a newly designed primer set that covered all functional IMGT alpha gene variants. The study sequenced rearranged TCR alpha and beta chains from naive CD4+ and CD8+ T cells to test how TCR variation relates to lineage commitment. Peripheral blood mononuclear cells were collected from roughly 17 healthy, unrelated individuals. The donors were HLA-typed by sequencing at HLA-A, -B, -C, -DRB1, -DQB1 and -DPB1, using the SBTexcellerator protocol, an ABI3130xl analyzer and SBTengine software.

Overall study outcomes, separate from this receptor: Taken together, V genes, J genes and CDR3 charge appeared to account for approximately 13% of the variance in CD4/CD8 propensity, mostly acting in an additive way. Possible repertoire bias arising from homeostatic proliferation of naive T cells was not directly addressed. Reportedly, most V and J gene segments showed bias between naive CD4+ and CD8+ cells, and this bias held consistently across donors regardless of HLA genotype. In both chains, CD4+ lineage was associated with a positively charged CDR3 and CD8+ lineage with a negatively charged CDR3. Because alpha and beta chains were sequenced in bulk and could not be paired, combined chain effects were not evaluated.

Cells with a CD4+CD8-CD45RO-CD45RA+ profile were isolated by FACS and defined as naive CD4+ T cells, and those with a CD8+CD4-CD45RA+CD27bright profile were defined as naive CD8+ T cells. The antibodies used for sorting targeted CD4 (RPA-T4), CD8 (SK1), CD27 (O323), CD45RA (HI100) and CD45RO (UCHL1). The germline V gene yields MNHEY for CDR1 and SVGAGI for CDR2. The CDR3 spans 13 residues, from the cysteine through the phenylalanine. Only CDR3 DNA is held: 39 bases, read in frame from base 1. Trimming removed 2 bases from V and 4 bases from J, leaving 9 bases between the germline ends. Comment on this clonotype: Its cognate antigen has yet to be identified. Within one base of it there is no much larger clone, and no base qualities were kept.

TCRdb records 454 GS FLX Titanium as the sequencer. A previously published linear amplification protocol was used to build TCR libraries from roughly 500 ng of total RNA. Sequencing was carried out on the Roche/454 Genome Sequencer using Titanium chemistry. As for the authors' bioinformatics: 75,000 to 95,000 rearranged TCR alpha transcripts were sequenced from five or six of the healthy donors. Duplicate transcripts were removed, and each unique TCR clonotype was defined by its CDR3 junction following IMGT nomenclature. Using logistic regression in R 2.13.0, the researchers modeled CD4 versus CD8 status as a function of V and J genes, with an adjustment for donor effects and a Bonferroni correction for multiple testing. The public reads were run again by TCRdb, first through fastp at Q25 and then through MiXCR, and only productive beta chains were kept. When rows share a CDR3 protein, they turn into one entry using the most common DNA and genes. The V and J calls come from TCRdb's annotation, not from the publication. The sample has about 180,000 distinct CDR3 sequences on record, over 60% of them singletons. The biggest ten clones account for approximately 2.5% of the sample.

The source is a pool of human donors in good health; the sample pools cells from several healthy donors. The sequencing sample was made of naive CD4+ and CD8+ T cells sorted from blood, pooled from several donors. Sample cell subset or site, as interpreted from the label and publication: FACS-sorted naive CD4+ (CD45RO-CD45RA+) and naive CD8+ (CD45RA+CD27bright) T cells. The chain is assembled from TRBV6-5 and TRBJ2-7; tentative D gene TRBD1, with 6 bases matching. The nucleotides are TGTGCCAGCAGTTACCACAGGGATTACGAGCAGTACTTC. This translates into CASSYHRDYEQYF.